These 3 T cell receptor beta chains were all obtained from the same sample, sequenced in a study of T cell changes during pregnancy in multiple sclerosis. The assay was immunoSEQ multiplex PCR, and TCRdb's table has in-frame clones only and misses some. The sample lists tens of thousands of clones; around 91% were seen once. Source: CD4+ T cells from peripheral blood mononuclear cells, taken in the second trimester of pregnancy. These receptors originate from a female donor in good health, enrolled as a control in a pregnancy study.

The CDR3: CASNFRKAYNEQFF. Here the CDR3 DNA reads TGTGCCAGCAATTTCAGGAAAGCCTACAATGAGCAGTTCTTC. The J gene is TRBJ2-1, the V gene TRBV6-4; D remains ambiguous. V gave up 7 bases and J gave up 2 bases, with 12 bases separating them. CDR3 length: 14 amino acids. CDR1 is MRHNA, CDR2 SNTAGT, per germline.

This sequence joins TRBV29-1 and TRBJ1-2; perhaps TRBD1 as D (6 bases). This CDR3 is 14 amino acids long. The germline V and J ends were trimmed by 6 bases and 6 bases, with 20 bases remaining between them. The germline gives CDR1 SQVTM, CDR2 ANQGSEA. CDR3 DNA: TGCAGCGTCCAGGGGTCCCTGGCCCCTGATGGCTACACCTTC. Protein sequence: CSVQGSLAPDGYTF.

This clone has just one count. The chain carries TRBV18 and TRBJ1-3; D might be TRBD1 (5 bases). V lost 6 bases, J lost 1 base, and 16 bases lay in between. This CDR3 region has 16 residues. CDR1 KGHSH and CDR2 LQKENI come from the germline V gene. The CDR3 reads CASSFLDSGSGNTIYF. CDR3 DNA: TGTGCCAGCTCTTTCCTCGATTCAGGGTCTGGAAACACCATATATTTT.